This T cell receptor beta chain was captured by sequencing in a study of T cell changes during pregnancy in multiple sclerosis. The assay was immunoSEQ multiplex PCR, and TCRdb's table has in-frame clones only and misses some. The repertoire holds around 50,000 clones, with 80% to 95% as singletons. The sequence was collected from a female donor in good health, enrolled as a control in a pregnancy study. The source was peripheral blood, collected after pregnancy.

CDR3 in amino acids: CASRIQDRGRGYTF. CDR3 DNA sequence: TGTGCCAGCAGGATTCAGGACAGGGGAAGAGGCTACACCTTC. The V and J genes are TRBV28 and TRBJ1-2, with 9 bases identical to TRBD1. The CDR3 runs to 14 residues. Losses at the gene ends were 6 bases for V and 8 bases for J; bases not matched to a gene: 10. Germline loops: CDR1 MDHEN, CDR2 SYDVKM.